This T cell receptor (beta chain) was profiled in a study of T cells after yellow fever vaccination. This clonotype was seen a handful of times. TCRdb ran MiXCR on the 5' RACE reads and lists one entry per CDR3 protein. The sample has about 500,000 distinct CDR3 sequences; 17% are singletons. Per germline, CDR1 DFQATT and CDR2 SNEGSKA (reference sequence). CDR3 length equals 14 residues. Trimming cost V 1 base and J 6 bases, with 10 bases left between them. The sample in question was PBMCs, obtained 4 to 6 days after the first yellow fever vaccination. The sequence derives from a man aged 18 to 35 who received the YFV17D yellow fever vaccine. V is TRBV20-1 and J is TRBJ1-6, with a tentative D call TRBD1 (5 bases). CDR3 sequence (DNA): TGCAGTGCTAGAGTAGGGGCAGGTAATTCACCCCTCCACTTT. Protein: CSARVGAGNSPLHF.